The following is a TCR beta chain sequence with its context. Its target is unknown. Researchers took RNA transcripts and amplified the TCR beta CDR3 regions from them. Primed by the HTBI set, a first-round RT-PCR was run on the TCR CDR3. Each CDR3 protein is one row after TCRdb ran MiXCR on the multiplex PCR reads. The sample records about 620,000 distinct CDR3 sequences, under 20% being singletons. The study left out patients who had uncontrolled infection, other autoimmune disease, pregnancy or lactation. The sample originates from a study of T cells in Graves' hyperthyroidism and ophthalmopathy. Study results and limitations: Most thyroid clonotypes expanded above 0.001 were also detected in blood. Onset of ophthalmopathy came a median approximately 6.8 months after the model predicted it.

The germline V gene has CDR1 SEHNR and CDR2 FQNEAQ (reference sequence). The CDR3 contains 17 residues. Trimming pared 1 base from V and 0 bases from J, leaving 14 bases between. The V and J genes are TRBV7-9 and TRBJ2-3; unclear D gene. The sequenced sample was blood. This clonotype was obtained from a woman aged 25 to 39 with Graves' hyperthyroidism. The CDR3 reads CASSLVKGSSSTDTQYF. The CDR3 DNA follows: TGTGCCAGCAGCTTAGTAAAGGGTTCCTCTAGCACAGATACGCAGTATTTT.